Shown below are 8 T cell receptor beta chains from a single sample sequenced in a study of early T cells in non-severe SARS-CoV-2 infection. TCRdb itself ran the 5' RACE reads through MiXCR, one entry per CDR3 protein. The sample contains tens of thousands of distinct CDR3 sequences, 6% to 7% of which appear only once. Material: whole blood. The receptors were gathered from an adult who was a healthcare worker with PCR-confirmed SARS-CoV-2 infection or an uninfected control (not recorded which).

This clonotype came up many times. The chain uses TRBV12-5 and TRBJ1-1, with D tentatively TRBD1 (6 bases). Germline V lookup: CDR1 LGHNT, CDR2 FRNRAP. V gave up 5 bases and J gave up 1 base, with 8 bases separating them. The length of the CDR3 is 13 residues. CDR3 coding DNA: TGTGCTAGTGGTACGGACAGGAACACTGAAGCTTTCTTT. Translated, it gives CASGTDRNTEAFF.

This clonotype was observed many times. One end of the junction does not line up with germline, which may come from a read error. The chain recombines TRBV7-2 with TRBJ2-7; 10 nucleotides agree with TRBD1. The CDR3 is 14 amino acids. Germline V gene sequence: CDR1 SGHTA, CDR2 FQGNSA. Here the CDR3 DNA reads TGTGCCAGCAGCATGACAGGGGGCTCCAACGAGCAGTACTTC. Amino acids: CASSMTGGSNEQYF.

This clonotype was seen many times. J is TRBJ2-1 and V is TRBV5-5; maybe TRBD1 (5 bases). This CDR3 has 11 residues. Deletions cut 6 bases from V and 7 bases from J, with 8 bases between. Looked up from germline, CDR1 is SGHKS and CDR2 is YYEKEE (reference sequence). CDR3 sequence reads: CASKGVNEQFF. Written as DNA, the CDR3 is TGTGCCAGCAAAGGGGTTAATGAGCAGTTCTTC.

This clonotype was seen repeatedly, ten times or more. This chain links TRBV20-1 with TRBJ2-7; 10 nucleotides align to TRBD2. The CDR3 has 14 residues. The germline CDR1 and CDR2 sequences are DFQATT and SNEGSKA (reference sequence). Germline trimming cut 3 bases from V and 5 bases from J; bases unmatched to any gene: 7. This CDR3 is CSARVTSGLNEQYF. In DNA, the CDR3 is TGCAGTGCTAGGGTGACTAGCGGGTTAAACGAGCAGTACTTC.

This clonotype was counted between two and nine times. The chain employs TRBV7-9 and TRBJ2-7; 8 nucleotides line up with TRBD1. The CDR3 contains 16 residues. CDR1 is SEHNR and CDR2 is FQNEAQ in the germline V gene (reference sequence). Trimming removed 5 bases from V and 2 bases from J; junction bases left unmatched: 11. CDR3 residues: CASSPAPGQGAYEQYF. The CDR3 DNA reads TGTGCCAGCAGCCCCGCCCCCGGACAGGGCGCCTACGAGCAGTACTTC.

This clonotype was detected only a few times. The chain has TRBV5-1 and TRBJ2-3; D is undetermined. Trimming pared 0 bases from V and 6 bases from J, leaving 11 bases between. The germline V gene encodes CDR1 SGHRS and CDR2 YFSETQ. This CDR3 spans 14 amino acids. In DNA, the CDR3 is TGCGCCAGCAGCTTGGGGGCCCGTTCGGATACGCAGTATTTT. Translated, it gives CASSLGARSDTQYF.

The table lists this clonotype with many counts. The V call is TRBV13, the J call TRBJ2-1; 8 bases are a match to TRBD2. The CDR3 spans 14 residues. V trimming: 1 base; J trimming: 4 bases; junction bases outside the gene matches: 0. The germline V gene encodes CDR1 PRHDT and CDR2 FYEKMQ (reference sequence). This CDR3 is CASSLAGGYNEQFF. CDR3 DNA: TGTGCCAGCAGCTTAGCGGGGGGGTACAATGAGCAGTTCTTC.

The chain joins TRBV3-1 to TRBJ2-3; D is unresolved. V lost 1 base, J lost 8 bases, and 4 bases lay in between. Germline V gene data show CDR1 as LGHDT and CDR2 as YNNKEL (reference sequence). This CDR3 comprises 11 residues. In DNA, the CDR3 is TGTGCCAGCAGCCAAGTGGGTACGCAGTATTTT. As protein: CASSQVGTQYF.